Listed here are 3 T cell receptor beta chains from one sample, sequenced in a study of blood T cell repertoires in COVID-19. TCRdb's copy holds only in-frame clones and misses some; the assay was immunoSEQ multiplex PCR. Among 110,000 or so clones listed, less than 85% were seen once. The material sequenced was peripheral blood. The receptors here all came from a human donor in a cohort sampled during active COVID-19.

This clone was seen a handful of times. CDR3 sequence reads: CASSLVGGMGFAEAFF. In nucleotides, the CDR3 is TGCGCCAGCAGCTTGGTCGGGGGTATGGGTTTTGCTGAAGCTTTCTTT. The chain employs TRBV5-1 and TRBJ1-1, with a tentative D call TRBD1 (5 bases). V was trimmed by 0 bases and J by 6 bases, leaving 18 bases between them. CDR1 and CDR2 from the germline V gene are SGHRS and YFSETQ. The length of the CDR3 is 16 residues.

In its sample, this clone was seen once. The J gene is TRBJ1-5, the V gene TRBV18; D is ambiguous. The V end lost 3 bases, the J end lost 0 bases, and 9 bases lay between the germline ends. The CDR3 totals 15 residues. Per germline, CDR1 KGHSH and CDR2 LQKENI. CDR3 amino acids: CASSPSGYSNQPQHF. The CDR3 nucleotides are TGTGCCAGCTCACCGTCAGGTTATAGCAATCAGCCCCAGCATTTT.

The gene calls are TRBV6-5 and TRBJ1-1, with 8 positions matching TRBD1. After removal of 6 bases from V and 4 bases from J, the junction contained 7 bases not matched to a gene. Germline loops: CDR1 MNHEY, CDR2 SVGAGI. The CDR3 is 14 residues long. The CDR3 spells CASRGQGGGTEAFF. DNA for the CDR3: TGTGCCAGCAGAGGACAGGGAGGGGGCACTGAAGCTTTCTTT.